This T cell receptor beta chain was sequenced during a study of cytomegalovirus exposure and HLA in healthy donors. Study results and caveats: Fewer N-insertions than the approximately 700-donor mean were reportedly shown by an Asian-associated ancestry cluster in a later analysis. Most TCR beta V segments were productive about 87% or about 30% of the time in an earlier analysis. The study listed under 200 cytomegalovirus-associated TCR beta chains.

Of note for this clone: Its target is not known.

V lost 4 bases and J 6 bases, leaving 13 bases between the germline ends. Germline CDR1 is SQVTM and CDR2 is ANQGSEA. The CDR3 extends over 13 amino acids. The PCR had 60 Vbeta and 13 Jbeta primers. The table came from immunoSEQ multiplex PCR; TCRdb's copy has only in-frame clones and leaves some out. The sample shows about 200,000 clones, around 85% of them seen only once. The chain links TRBV29-1 to TRBJ1-5; TRBD1 is a possible D gene (6 bases). This TCR derives from a man aged 50 to 60 in good health and CMV-seronegative. The sample comprised PBMCs. The CDR3 region is CSVGTGGSQPQHF. DNA for the CDR3: TGCAGCGTTGGGACGGGGGGCTCTCAGCCCCAGCATTTT.